Listed below are T cell receptor beta chains from one sample, sequenced in a study of blood T cell repertoires in COVID-19. Only in-frame clones appear in the TCRdb table, and some are missing; sequencing was by immunoSEQ multiplex PCR. Of some 290,000 clones in the sample, more than 85% were seen once. The sequencing sample was made of peripheral blood. The receptors were sampled from a man aged 18-30 years with active or convalescent COVID-19. The CDR3 runs from the conserved cysteine through the conserved F or W. A D gene is named only where the DNA matches it firmly.

CASSLIFPQHSNQPQHF TRBV5-5 .
CASSPRSEGGSASSYNEQFF TRBV21-1 .
CASSVGISGGEETQYF TRBV9 TRBD2
CASSPLPEGEQFF TRBV18 .
CASSWDRANEKLFF TRBV6-5 TRBD1
CASSEYRAGTEAFF TRBV6-1 .
CASSSQIYSNQPQHF TRBV19 .
CASSPPGSGYTF TRBV7-2 .
CASSGQTGVNGYTF TRBV2 TRBD1
CASSYPGQGAQKYYGYTF TRBV28 TRBD1
CASSPVLAGGPTDTQYF TRBV18 TRBD2
CASSQPEMLVETQYF TRBV5-1 .
CASSLEAGGRDTQYF TRBV5-1 TRBD2
CASSKGSGGRDTQYF TRBV6-2/TRBV6-3 TRBD2
CASPGIGEKLFF TRBV7-9 .
CASRTQGARLDTQYF TRBV6-5 TRBD1
CASSSGTIYF TRBV7-9 .
CASSTTGGHEQYF TRBV5-4 TRBD1
CASSFSGQYNSNQPQHF TRBV5-6 .
CATSREGGVPEKLFF TRBV15 TRBD1
CASSMGAEYNSPLHF TRBV28 .
CASSPLSGSGNNEQFF TRBV5-4 TRBD2
CASSLTEETQYF TRBV5-5 .
CASSFSGGEQFF TRBV5-4 TRBD2
CASSEGAGSRGGYTF TRBV5-4 TRBD1
CASSLGPRDNEKLFF TRBV13 .